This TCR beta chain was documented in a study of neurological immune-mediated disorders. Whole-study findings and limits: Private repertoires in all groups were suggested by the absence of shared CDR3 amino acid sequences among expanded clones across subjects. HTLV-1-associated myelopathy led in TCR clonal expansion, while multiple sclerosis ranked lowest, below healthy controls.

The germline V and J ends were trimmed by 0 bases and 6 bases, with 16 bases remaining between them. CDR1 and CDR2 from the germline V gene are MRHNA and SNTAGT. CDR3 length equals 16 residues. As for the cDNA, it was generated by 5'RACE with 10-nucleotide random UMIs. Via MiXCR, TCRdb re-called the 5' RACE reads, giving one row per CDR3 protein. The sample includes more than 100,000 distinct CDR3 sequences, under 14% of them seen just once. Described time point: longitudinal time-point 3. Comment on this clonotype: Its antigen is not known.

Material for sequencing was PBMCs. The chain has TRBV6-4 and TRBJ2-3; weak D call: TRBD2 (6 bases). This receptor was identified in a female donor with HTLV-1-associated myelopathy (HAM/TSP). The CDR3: CASSDSYGPGRDTQYF. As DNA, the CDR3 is TGTGCCAGCAGTGACTCGTATGGCCCAGGGAGGGATACGCAGTATTTT.